Below, 25 T cell receptor beta chains from the same sample are listed, as sequenced in a study of OX40 agonist ivuxolimab in advanced cancers. Profiled with immunoSEQ multiplex PCR; TCRdb holds only in-frame clones, not every one. The data show some 86,000 clones, approximately 90% seen once. The source was CD4+ or CD8+ T cells sorted from blood, collected in a trial of the OX40 agonist ivuxolimab. Receptors originate from an adult with an advanced solid tumor such as melanoma, head and neck, liver or kidney cancer.

This chain uses TRBV30 with TRBJ2-3; the D is unclear. Germline-derived CDR1 and CDR2 are GTSNPN and SVGIG (reference sequence). CDR3 length: 16 amino acids. V was clipped by 5 bases and J by 5 bases, with 23 bases between them. As DNA, the CDR3 is TGTGCCTGGGGAAACGTCTTCCGAAAATCAGTAGATACGCAGTATTTT. Protein sequence: CAWGNVFRKSVDTQYF. Combining the CDR3 with reference TRBV30 and TRBJ2-3 gives the whole variable domain SQTIHQWPATLVQPVGSPLSLECTVEGTSNPNLYWYRQAAGRGLQLLFYSVGIGQISSEVPQNLSASRPQDRQFILSSKKLLLSDSGFYLCAWGNVFRKSVDTQYFGPGTRLTVL.

By share of the sample, this clone is medium-sized. CDR3 residues: CASSLWDSSPLHF. In nucleotides, the CDR3 is TGTGCCAGCAGCTTATGGGACAGTTCACCCCTCCACTTT. The chain has TRBV9 and TRBJ1-6; 7 bases align to TRBD1. V shed 4 bases, J shed 9 bases, and the junction held 4 bases outside the gene matches. CDR1 and CDR2 from the germline V gene are SGDLS and YYNGEE. The CDR3 runs 13 residues.

The rearrangement uses TRBV7-2 and TRBJ2-5; 7 bases match TRBD1. Looked up from germline, CDR1 is SGHTA and CDR2 is FQGNSA. V was pared by 3 bases and J by 1 base, with 5 bases of the junction left unmatched. The CDR3 runs to 15 residues. The CDR3 DNA is TGTGCCAGCAGCTTTTTAACAGGGGTCCAAGAGACCCAGTACTTC. Translation: CASSFLTGVQETQYF.

The V and J genes are TRBV7-3 and TRBJ2-2; the match to TRBD2 covers 9 bases. The germline V gene has CDR1 SGHTA and CDR2 FQGTGA. The CDR3 sequence is 15 residues long. V dropped 5 bases and J dropped 6; count of bases not matched to a gene: 7. CDR3 bases: TGTGCCAGCAGCCATAGCGGGGGCCTGGCCGGGGAGCTGTTTTTT. As protein: CASSHSGGLAGELFF. The full variable domain, rest sourced from reference TRBV7-3 and TRBJ2-2, is GAGVSQTPSNKVTEKGKYVELRCDPISGHTALYWYRQSLGQGPEFLIYFQGTGAADDSGLPNDRFFAVRPEGSVSTLKIQRTERGDSAVYLCASSHSGGLAGELFFGEGSRLTVL.

The gene calls are TRBV30 and TRBJ2-7; tentative D call: TRBD2 (6 bases). The CDR3 loop spans 16 amino acids. Germline V CDR1 and CDR2: GTSNPN, SVGIG (reference sequence). With 6 bases removed from V and 0 bases from J, the gap between germline ends came to 21 bases. CDR3 DNA: TGTGCCTGTTATAGCAAGGGGCTAGCGTTCTCCTACGAGCAGTACTTC. The encoded protein is CACYSKGLAFSYEQYF.

The rearrangement links TRBV10-3 to TRBJ2-5, with TRBD1 identical over 10 bases. CDR3 size: 15 residues. Germline V CDR1 and CDR2: ENHRY, SYGVKD. Unmatched junction bases numbered 9, after V lost 6 bases and J lost 5 bases. CDR3 in amino acids: CAIRGSMDRGETQYF. The CDR3 DNA follows: TGTGCCATCAGGGGGTCTATGGACAGGGGGGAGACCCAGTACTTC.

This chain joins TRBV7-3 and TRBJ1-1; TRBD1 matches 7 bases. The V segment lost 5 bases and the J segment 2 bases; nucleotides outside the gene matches: 11. Per the germline V gene, CDR1 is SGHTA and CDR2 is FQGTGA. This CDR3 comprises 16 residues. CDR3 coding DNA: TGTGCCAGCAGCCCACAAGGAGGGACAGTTAACACTGAAGCTTTCTTT. This gives the protein CASSPQGGTVNTEAFF.

The rearrangement uses TRBV6-5 and TRBJ1-2; tentatively, D is TRBD1 (5 bases). The CDR3 spans 14 residues. Germline CDR1 is MNHEY and CDR2 is SVGAGI. Trimming removed 6 bases from V and 7 bases from J, with 18 bases in between. CDR3 sequence reads: CASRQVGDYRGYTF. As DNA, the CDR3 is TGTGCCAGCAGACAGGTCGGAGATTATCGTGGCTACACCTTC.

This clone occurred once. The CDR3 protein is CASSPWDRGLGQPQHF. CDR3 nucleotide sequence: TGTGCCAGTAGTCCCTGGGACAGGGGGTTAGGGCAGCCCCAGCATTTT. V and J are TRBV19 and TRBJ1-5; TRBD1 matches 11 bases. Trimming took 5 bases from V and 7 from J; bases not matched to a gene: 10. Germline loops: CDR1 LNHDA, CDR2 SQIVND (reference sequence). The CDR3 totals 16 residues.

This clone was counted once. CDR3 amino acids: CASSLLGQGSYEQYF. CDR3 sequence (DNA): TGTGCCAGCAGCTTACTCGGACAGGGCTCCTACGAGCAGTACTTC. The chain combines TRBV7-2 with TRBJ2-7; 8 nucleotides agree with TRBD1. This CDR3 contains 15 residues. J lost 0 bases, V lost 2 bases, and 3 bases had no gene match. The germline gives CDR1 SGHTA, CDR2 FQGNSA.

The chain recombines TRBV13 with TRBJ1-1, with D maybe TRBD1 (5 bases). The CDR3 extends over 14 amino acids. The V end lost 7 bases, the J end lost 1 base, and 13 bases lay between the germline ends. Germline lookup yields CDR1 PRHDT and CDR2 FYEKMQ (reference sequence). CDR3: CASNLGRGNTEAFF. Written as DNA, the CDR3 is TGTGCCAGCAACTTGGGGAGGGGGAACACTGAAGCTTTCTTT.

The chain links TRBV28 to TRBJ2-2; TRBD2 matches 16 bases. Germline values: CDR1 MDHEN, CDR2 SYDVKM. CDR3 length equals 16 residues. J was trimmed by 6 bases and V by 4 bases; bases with no gene match: 2. CDR3 sequence: CASSSGTSGRAGELFF. The CDR3 DNA follows: TGTGCCAGCAGTTCCGGGACTAGCGGGAGGGCCGGGGAGCTGTTTTTT.

This clone was seen a few times. The rearrangement links TRBV14 to TRBJ1-2; a possible D gene is TRBD1 (5 bases). CDR1 is SGHDN and CDR2 is FVKESK in the germline V gene. Deletions cut 0 bases from V and 8 bases from J, with 13 bases between. CDR3 length: 14 amino acids. CDR3: CASSQDPREAGYTF. The DNA of the CDR3 is TGTGCCAGCAGCCAAGATCCCAGGGAGGCCGGCTACACCTTC.

CDR3 DNA sequence: TGCGCCAGCAGCCCGGGACAGGCTGGTCTCGAGCAGTACTTC. It is translated as CASSPGQAGLEQYF. The V gene is TRBV5-1, the J gene TRBJ2-7, with TRBD1 matching over 8 bases. After removal of 4 bases from V and 6 bases from J, the junction contained 9 bases not matched to a gene. The CDR3 totals 14 residues. CDR1 is SGHRS, CDR2 YFSETQ, per germline.

This chain links TRBV12-1 with TRBJ1-5; the table gives TRBD1 as D, unverified against the DNA. TRBV12-1 is marked as a pseudogene. This CDR3 comprises 14 residues. The CDR3 region is CASQGPYSNQPQHF. CDR3 coding DNA: TGTGCCAGCCAGGGCCCTTATAGCAATCAGCCCCAGCATTTT.

The chain employs TRBV13 and TRBJ2-7; no clear D gene. The CDR3 has 14 residues. The V end lost 2 bases, the J end lost 3 bases, and 11 bases lay between the germline ends. Germline values: CDR1 PRHDT, CDR2 FYEKMQ (reference sequence). The CDR3: CASSLYYSRYEQYF. DNA of the CDR3: TGTGCCAGCAGCTTATATTACTCCCGCTACGAGCAGTACTTC.

In the case of this clone: This sample includes further DNA sequences coding for the same CDR3. This sequence joins TRBV7-2 and TRBJ1-3; tentative D call: TRBD1 (6 bases). This CDR3 has 14 residues. V was trimmed by 4 bases and J by 4 bases, leaving 11 bases between them. Germline values: CDR1 SGHTA, CDR2 FQGNSA. The CDR3 DNA reads as TGTGCCAGCAGCTCCACAGGGCCAGGAAACACCATATATTTT. This gives the protein CASSSTGPGNTIYF.

The chain couples TRBV5-4 to TRBJ2-7; unclear D gene. V dropped 4 bases and J dropped 0 bases, with 17 bases sitting between them. CDR1 and CDR2 (germline): SGHNT, YYREEE (reference sequence). The CDR3 is made up of 16 amino acids. The chain's CDR3 is CASSVGVRVDSYEQYF. The CDR3 DNA reads as TGTGCCAGCAGCGTTGGGGTACGGGTAGACTCCTACGAGCAGTACTTC.

This clone was detected only a few times. The genes are TRBV27 and TRBJ2-7; D is possibly TRBD2 (6 bases). From germline, CDR1 is MNHEY and CDR2 SMNVEV (reference sequence). Trimming cost V 3 bases and J 4 bases, with 16 bases left between them. The CDR3 is made up of 15 amino acids. In DNA form, the CDR3 reads TGTGCCAGCAGTTTTTCCCAGCGGGTCTATTACGAGCAGTACTTC. It is translated as CASSFSQRVYYEQYF.

The chain uses TRBV7-2 and TRBJ1-1; unclear D gene. Per the germline V gene, CDR1 is SGHTA and CDR2 is FQGNSA. The CDR3 contains 13 residues. V was clipped by 4 bases and J by 2 bases, with 8 bases between them. Here the CDR3 DNA reads TGTGCCAGCAGCTCTGAGTTAAACACTGAAGCTTTCTTT. Amino acids: CASSSELNTEAFF.

The rearrangement links TRBV6-6 to TRBJ2-5; 7 bases agree with TRBD1. The length of the CDR3 is 14 residues. Germline CDR1 and CDR2: MNHNY and SVGAGI (reference sequence). With 6 bases clipped from V and 9 bases from J, the junction kept 13 bases outside the gene matches. The CDR3 DNA reads as TGTGCCAGCAGCCGGGACAGCCCTGGGGGTTCCCAGTACTTC. This translates into CASSRDSPGGSQYF.

The V gene is TRBV25-1, the J gene TRBJ2-2; tentatively, D is TRBD1 (5 bases). CDR1 is MGHDK, CDR2 SYGVNS, per germline. V was trimmed by 5 bases and J by 3 bases, leaving 16 bases between them. The CDR3 sequence is 16 residues long. For the CDR3, the DNA is TGTGCCAGCAGTACACCTAGGTTAGGGGACACCGGGGAGCTGTTTTTT. Encoded protein: CASSTPRLGDTGELFF.

The rearrangement links TRBV2 to TRBJ2-6; D is unresolved. Germline loops: CDR1 SNHLY, CDR2 FYNNEI. Trimming took 5 bases from V and 1 from J, leaving 9 bases between them. The CDR3 has 15 amino acids. The CDR3 region has the DNA TGTGCCAGCAGTTCACGAGTGTCTGGGGCCAACGTCCTGACTTTC. This encodes CASSSRVSGANVLTF.

The rearrangement uses TRBV9 and TRBJ1-2; the match to TRBD1 covers 8 bases. Losses at the gene ends were 0 bases for V and 4 bases for J; bases not matched to a gene: 8. The germline V gene has CDR1 SGDLS and CDR2 YYNGEE. The CDR3 is 16 residues long. The CDR3 region has the DNA TGTGCCAGCAGCGTAGAGCCGACAGGGGTTTTCTATGGCTACACCTTC. This encodes CASSVEPTGVFYGYTF.

The chain links TRBV2 to TRBJ2-3, with D possibly TRBD2 on 5 matching bases. The CDR3 length is 15 residues. Looked up from germline, CDR1 is SNHLY and CDR2 is FYNNEI. V lost 5 bases to trimming and J lost 0 bases, with 12 bases between them. CDR3 protein: CASSYQRASTDTQYF. CDR3 DNA sequence: TGTGCCAGCAGTTACCAGAGGGCGAGCACAGATACGCAGTATTTT.